The entry below gives a single T cell receptor (beta chain) sequence along with its context. Splitting the CD4+ cells yielded a CD45RA+ naive subset and a CD45RA-negative memory subset. The data belong to a study of shared clonotypes between healthy human individuals. Germline V gene data show CDR1 as SGHTS and CDR2 as YDEGEE. This CDR3 region has 15 residues. Unmatched junction bases numbered 7, after V lost 4 bases and J lost 5 bases. Repertoires were generated with immunoSEQ multiplex PCR, while TCRdb's copy carries only in-frame clones and drops some. The table has some 1,100,000 clones, about four fifths seen once.

J is TRBJ2-7 and V is TRBV5-8, with 12 bases that match TRBD1. Sequencing used memory CD4+ T cells from PBMCs. Subset indicated: CD45RA-negative fraction. The clonotype was recovered from a man aged 18 to 29 in good health. Some clones in this sample may be carry-over from other donors' samples. CDR3: CASSARDRGLNEQYF. CDR3 nucleotides: TGTGCCAGCAGCGCCCGGGACAGGGGGCTCAACGAGCAGTACTTC. Drawing the rest from reference TRBV5-8 and TRBJ2-7, the complete variable domain is EAGVTQSPTHLIKTRGQQATLRCSPISGHTSVYWYQQALGLGLQFLLWYDEGEERNRGNFPPRFSGRQFPNYSSELNVNALELEDSALYLCASSARDRGLNEQYFGPGTRLTVT.